One sample yielded the 3 T cell receptor beta chains listed below, sequenced in a study of blood T cell repertoires in COVID-19 (dated by TCRdb to about 2020). Receptor libraries were prepared by the immunoSEQ multiplex PCR assay. This immuneACCESS table, as held by TCRdb, lists in-frame sequences with V and J called but not all clones. Of the missing ones, under half trace to an unresolved V gene in checked studies; the others have no known cause. Counted in this sample were just over 60,000 clones; under 85% of them appeared once. The top ten clonotypes cover over 20% of the sample. Source material: peripheral blood. The receptors were sampled from a woman older than 75 with active or convalescent COVID-19.

DNA of the CDR3: TGTGCCAGCTCACCCGGGAGGGCCCAGTATAATTCACCCCTCCACTTT. Protein product: CASSPGRAQYNSPLHF. This chain connects TRBV18 to TRBJ1-6; unclear D gene. CDR1 is KGHSH, CDR2 LQKENI, per germline. This CDR3 contains 16 residues. The V end was cut by 3 bases, the J end by 4 bases, with 13 bases between.

V and J are TRBV7-8 and TRBJ1-5; possible D gene TRBD1, 6 bases. The CDR3 is made up of 16 amino acids. Trimming shortened V by 7 bases and J by 0 bases, and 16 bases separated the two germline ends. Germline CDR1 and CDR2: SGHVS and FQNEAQ. Written as DNA, the CDR3 is TGTGCCAGCAAGGGGGGGACGCCAAATAGCAATCAGCCCCAGCATTTT. This encodes CASKGGTPNSNQPQHF. The complete variable domain, with remaining parts taken from reference TRBV7-8 and TRBJ1-5, reads GAGVSQSPRYKVAKRGQDVALRCDPISGHVSLFWYQQALGQGPEFLTYFQNEAQLDKSGLPSDRFFAERPEGSVSTLKIQRTQQEDSAVYLCASKGGTPNSNQPQHFGDGTRLSIL.

The chain joins TRBV19 to TRBJ1-2; D is ambiguous. Germline V gene sequence: CDR1 LNHDA, CDR2 SQIVND (reference sequence). Trimming stripped 5 bases from V and 6 bases from J, with 16 bases between. CDR3 length: 14 residues. Here the CDR3 reads CASSLNGWADGYTF. In DNA, the CDR3 is TGTGCCAGTAGTCTCAATGGGTGGGCTGATGGCTACACCTTC.